The text below deals with one TCR beta chain. The record originates from a study of blood T cell repertoires in COVID-19. V dropped 1 base and J dropped 6; count of bases not matched to a gene: 3. Germline V CDR1 and CDR2: LNHDA, SQIVND (reference sequence). CDR3 size: 15 residues. Clones were sequenced by immunoSEQ multiplex PCR, and TCRdb holds only the in-frame ones, with some missing. Here the sample spans about 180,000 clones, 75% to 80% being singletons. The clonotype comes from a woman aged 70-85 years with acute or convalescent COVID-19. The chain links TRBV19 to TRBJ2-2, with 9 bases matching TRBD2. Material for sequencing was peripheral blood. The CDR3 DNA reads TGTGCCAGTAGTATAGGGGGACTAGCCGCCGGGGAGCTGTTTTTT. It translates to CASSIGGLAAGELFF. Filled out from reference TRBV19 and TRBJ2-2, the complete variable domain reads DGGITQSPKYLFRKEGQNVTLSCEQNLNHDAMYWYRQDPGQGLRLIYYSQIVNDFQKGDIAEGYSVSREKKESFPLTVTSAQKNPTAFYLCASSIGGLAAGELFFGEGSRLTVL.